The 18 T cell receptor beta chains below come from one sample, sequenced in a study of blood T cell repertoires in COVID-19. Some clones are missing from TCRdb's copy, which holds only in-frame ones; the method was immunoSEQ multiplex PCR. The repertoire consists of under 250,000 clones, with roughly four fifths occurring once and the leading ten covering 3.4%. The sequenced sample was peripheral blood. These receptors all come from a young woman with acute or convalescent COVID-19.

The J gene is TRBJ2-7, the V gene TRBV19; 8 bases align to TRBD2. V was pared by 4 bases and J by 3 bases, with 8 bases of the junction left unmatched. CDR1 is LNHDA, CDR2 SQIVND, per germline (reference sequence). This CDR3 has 15 amino acids. The chain's CDR3 is CASSTRTSRYYEQYF. The DNA for the CDR3 is TGTGCCAGTAGTACCCGGACTAGCCGATACTACGAGCAGTACTTC.

The chain has TRBV7-9 and TRBJ2-1; TRBD2 matches 8 bases. Germline V CDR1 and CDR2: SEHNR, FQNEAQ (reference sequence). V lost 1 base, J lost 6 bases, and 11 bases stayed unmatched. This CDR3 contains 17 residues. The DNA of the CDR3 is TGTGCCAGCAGCTTAGAAGTTGCGGGAGGAGGGGTCAATGAGCAGTTCTTC. This codes for CASSLEVAGGGVNEQFF.

The rearrangement links TRBV6-5 to TRBJ1-1, with D unclear. V was pared by 4 bases and J by 7 bases, with 7 bases between. Germline-derived CDR1 and CDR2 are MNHEY and SVGAGI. The CDR3 length is 11 residues. In DNA form, the CDR3 reads TGTGCCAGCAGTTCGACGGGTGAAGCTTTCTTT. Residues: CASSSTGEAFF.

The J gene is TRBJ2-5, the V gene TRBV27; TRBD1 might be the D (7 bases). Between the trimmed V and J ends, which lost 3 bases and 5 bases, there was a span of 13 bases. The CDR3 runs 14 residues. The germline V gene encodes CDR1 MNHEY and CDR2 SMNVEV (reference sequence). As DNA, the CDR3 is TGTGCCAGCAGTTTTGAAGGAGGGGGCGAGACCCAGTACTTC. The encoded protein is CASSFEGGGETQYF.

A word on this clone: Within the sample, other DNA sequences also encode this same CDR3. V gene TRBV7-2 combines with J gene TRBJ1-1; D not resolved. The CDR3 spans 14 residues. The V end lost 1 base, the J end lost 2 bases, and 8 bases lay between the germline ends. Germline V gene sequence: CDR1 SGHTA, CDR2 FQGNSA. This CDR3 is CASSLVGGNTEAFF. The DNA for the CDR3 is TGTGCCAGCAGCTTAGTTGGAGGAAACACTGAAGCTTTCTTT.

The chain joins TRBV24-1 to TRBJ2-1, with TRBD2 matching over 9 bases. The V segment lost 3 bases and the J segment 5 bases; nucleotides outside the gene matches: 10. Germline-derived CDR1 and CDR2 are KGHDR and SFDVKD. The CDR3 is 17 residues long. The CDR3 region has the DNA TGTGCCACCAGTGATCCCCAGGGCGGGAGGGCCCACAATGAGCAGTTCTTC. This translates into CATSDPQGGRAHNEQFF.

This chain joins TRBV10-3 and TRBJ2-7; 7 bases map to TRBD1. CDR1 is ENHRY, CDR2 SYGVKD, per germline. The ends lost 5 bases at V and 2 bases at J; junction bases unmatched: 6. CDR3 length: 14 residues. The CDR3 region has the DNA TGTGCCATCAGTATGGGACAGCCAACCTACGAGCAGTACTTC. Translation: CAISMGQPTYEQYF.

The J gene is TRBJ1-3, the V gene TRBV2; TRBD1 aligns across 7 bases. After removal of 9 bases from V and 4 bases from J, the junction contained 9 bases not matched to a gene. Germline V gene data show CDR1 as SNHLY and CDR2 as FYNNEI. The CDR3 consists of 14 residues. DNA of the CDR3: TGTGCCAGTATTTCCACAGGGGTAGGAAACACCATATATTTT. This codes for CASISTGVGNTIYF.

The V and J genes are TRBV5-5 and TRBJ2-1; tentative D call: TRBD2 (6 bases). The CDR3 length is 12 residues. Germline CDR1 reads SGHKS; CDR2 reads YYEKEE (reference sequence). With 4 bases removed from V and 9 bases from J, the gap between germline ends came to 11 bases. CDR3 sequence reads: CASSGTLGEQFF. In DNA, the CDR3 is TGTGCCAGCAGCGGGACTCTCGGTGAGCAGTTCTTC.

This clone has only a few counts. This rearrangement joins TRBV30 to TRBJ1-6; the D is unclear. V lost 4 bases and J 7 bases, leaving 17 bases between the germline ends. The CDR3 totals 15 residues. From germline, CDR1 is GTSNPN and CDR2 SVGIG (reference sequence). In DNA, the CDR3 is TGTGCCTGGACATCCTCTAATACTCGGAATTCACCCCTCCACTTT. This encodes CAWTSSNTRNSPLHF.

The chain recombines TRBV19 with TRBJ2-1; 7 positions match TRBD2. The CDR3 spans 14 residues. With V trimmed by 4 bases and J by 8 bases, 8 bases remained unmatched. CDR1 is LNHDA, CDR2 SQIVND, per germline (reference sequence). The CDR3 reads CASSSGLGAYEQFF. The CDR3 DNA is TGTGCCAGTAGTAGCGGACTAGGTGCCTATGAGCAGTTCTTC.

The V and J genes are TRBV2 and TRBJ1-2; possible D gene TRBD1, 6 bases. The CDR3 runs to 12 residues. Germline CDR1 reads SNHLY; CDR2 reads FYNNEI. The ends were cut back, 3 bases at V and 7 bases at J, with 9 bases in the middle. Here the CDR3 reads CASSDRGAGYTF. DNA of the CDR3: TGTGCCAGCAGTGACAGGGGAGCTGGCTACACCTTC.

V is TRBV10-3 and J is TRBJ2-7, with a possible D match to TRBD1 (7 bases). CDR3 length: 14 amino acids. V was shortened by 4 bases and J by 5 bases, with 15 bases between the two germline ends. Germline CDR1 is ENHRY and CDR2 is SYGVKD. The CDR3 nucleotides are TGTGCCATCAGTGGCGACAGGGAGGACAACGAGCAGTACTTC. It is translated as CAISGDREDNEQYF.

V usage is TRBV20-1 and J usage is TRBJ2-3, with 9 positions matching TRBD2. CDR3 length: 15 amino acids. The germline gives CDR1 DFQATT, CDR2 SNEGSKA (reference sequence). The junction had 5 bases not matched to a gene; V was cut back by 3 bases and J by 1 base. CDR3 nucleotides: TGCAGTGCTAGTCATATAGCGGGAGGCACAGATACGCAGTATTTT. Translation: CSASHIAGGTDTQYF.

This chain connects TRBV5-1 to TRBJ1-5; D remains ambiguous. V was pared by 2 bases and J by 5 bases, with 8 bases between. The CDR3 covers 13 residues. The V gene's germline CDR1 is SGHRS and CDR2 YFSETQ. CDR3 DNA sequence: TGCGCCAGCAGCTTAGCGTCGGATCAGCCCCAGCATTTT. It encodes CASSLASDQPQHF.

This chain uses TRBV5-1 with TRBJ1-6, with D tentatively TRBD1 (6 bases). Germline lookup yields CDR1 SGHRS and CDR2 YFSETQ. The CDR3 consists of 14 residues. The V gene lost 0 bases and the J gene lost 7 bases, with 8 bases spanning the gap. The chain's CDR3 is CASSLDRANSPLHF. Written as DNA, the CDR3 is TGCGCCAGCAGCTTGGACAGGGCGAATTCACCCCTCCACTTT.

This chain joins TRBV4-1 and TRBJ1-4, with a tentative D call TRBD1 (6 bases). CDR1 is MGHRA, CDR2 YSYEKL, per germline. With 3 bases removed from V and 4 bases from J, the gap between germline ends came to 15 bases. The CDR3 extends over 16 amino acids. The CDR3 is CASSQDLTGSNEKLFF. Here the CDR3 DNA reads TGCGCCAGCAGCCAGGATCTGACAGGAAGTAATGAAAAACTGTTTTTT.

V and J are TRBV24-1 and TRBJ1-5; D is unclear. Germline loops: CDR1 KGHDR, CDR2 SFDVKD. Between the trimmed V and J ends, which lost 10 bases and 0 bases, there was a span of 12 bases. The length of the CDR3 is 14 residues. DNA of the CDR3: TGTGCCACTTCCCCCGCCTATAGCAATCAGCCCCAGCATTTT. It yields the protein CATSPAYSNQPQHF.